These 25 T cell receptor beta chains came from one sample sequenced in a study of T-cell reconstitution after alpha-beta-depleted transplantation in children. Unique molecular identifiers were incorporated when the TCRbeta library was constructed. TCRdb processed the PCR reads anew with MiXCR; each CDR3 protein has one entry. This table has roughly 300,000 distinct CDR3 sequences, approximately 10% appearing once. The sample was PBMCs from the stem cell graft donor, taken from the stem cell graft. All receptors derive from a human donor who donated a stem cell graft to a child with acute lymphoblastic leukemia.

This clonotype was observed at least ten times. V is TRBV15 and J is TRBJ2-3; D is unresolved. CDR1 is LNHNV and CDR2 is YYDKDF in the germline V gene (reference sequence). The CDR3 has 11 residues. V shed 4 bases and J shed 7 bases, with 6 bases lying between them. This CDR3 is CATSNSHTQYF. In DNA, the CDR3 is TGTGCCACCAGCAACAGTCATACGCAGTATTTT.

This clonotype was found a few times. The chain couples TRBV28 to TRBJ2-4; the D call may be TRBD1 or TRBD2 (5 bases each). The length of the CDR3 is 18 residues. V was shortened by 6 bases and J by 1 base, with 22 bases between the two germline ends. Germline loops: CDR1 MDHEN, CDR2 SYDVKM. As DNA, the CDR3 is TGTGCCAGCAGAGCACACGTAGCGTCCAAGGGGGCCAAAAACATTCAGTACTTC. Protein: CASRAHVASKGAKNIQYF.

This clonotype turned up a few times. This rearrangement joins TRBV29-1 to TRBJ1-2; the D gene is possibly TRBD1 (6 bases). The CDR3 is 12 residues long. Germline V gene data show CDR1 as SQVTM and CDR2 as ANQGSEA. The V gene lost 6 bases and the J gene lost 2 bases, with 10 bases spanning the gap. CDR3 amino acids: CSVVQGNYGYTF. CDR3 coding DNA: TGCAGCGTCGTACAGGGAAACTATGGCTACACCTTC.

The chain has TRBV29-1 and TRBJ2-7, with D possibly matching TRBD2 (6 bases). Germline CDR1 reads SQVTM; CDR2 reads ANQGSEA. V dropped 7 bases and J dropped 2 bases, with 18 bases sitting between them. The CDR3 totals 14 residues. In nucleotides, the CDR3 is TGCAGCGCTTGGGGGGAGGTCGGGGCCTACGAGCAGTACTTC. It yields the protein CSAWGEVGAYEQYF.

The chain recombines TRBV6-2 or TRBV6-3 with TRBJ2-2; 9 bases are a match to TRBD2. Germline CDR1 and CDR2: MNHEY and SVGEGT. This CDR3 has 15 residues. V lost 6 bases to trimming and J lost 9 bases; unmatched junction nucleotides: 11. CDR3 sequence reads: CASSPLAGGPRELFF. The CDR3 DNA sequence: TGTGCCAGCAGCCCCTTGGCGGGAGGGCCACGGGAGCTGTTTTTT.

The chain has TRBV6-2 or TRBV6-3 and TRBJ2-7; 11 positions agree with TRBD2. The J segment lost 10 bases and the V segment lost 2 bases, leaving 22 bases of the junction unmatched. CDR1 MNHEY and CDR2 SVGEGT come from the germline V gene. The CDR3 extends over 19 amino acids. The CDR3 spells CASSYPLGLAGAAPQEQYF. CDR3 in DNA: TGTGCCAGCAGTTACCCCCTCGGACTAGCGGGCGCAGCCCCCCAGGAACAGTACTTC.

This clonotype was seen a handful of times. Written as DNA, the CDR3 is TGTGCCATCAACGCCCGGGAGGCGGAAGAGACCCAGTACTTC. Protein: CAINAREAEETQYF. This rearrangement joins TRBV10-3 to TRBJ2-5; 7 bases line up with TRBD2. Looked up from germline, CDR1 is ENHRY and CDR2 is SYGVKD. The CDR3 extends over 14 amino acids. Trimming cost V 7 bases and J 3 bases; bases outside gene matches: 8.

This clonotype occurred many times. V gene TRBV9 combines with J gene TRBJ2-7; 9 bases are a match to TRBD1. CDR3 length: 15 amino acids. The V and J ends lost 0 bases and 5 bases, in that order; junction bases with no gene match: 6. Germline CDR1 SGDLS, CDR2 YYNGEE. The CDR3 here is CASSVGGTGKDEQYF. The CDR3 DNA reads TGTGCCAGCAGCGTAGGGGGGACAGGGAAGGACGAGCAGTACTTC.

There are a few counts of this clonotype. The chain is built from TRBV5-5 and TRBJ1-4; tentatively, D is TRBD1 (5 bases). Germline V gives CDR1 SGHKS, CDR2 YYEKEE (reference sequence). The CDR3 has 16 amino acids. Trimming stripped 4 bases from V and 7 bases from J, with 20 bases between. The CDR3 sequence: CASSPRGAGRSEKLFF. CDR3 DNA sequence: TGTGCCAGCAGCCCCCGTGGGGCGGGGCGAAGTGAAAAACTGTTTTTT.

The V call is TRBV27, the J call TRBJ2-7; D remains unclear. Germline CDR1 MNHEY, CDR2 SMNVEV (reference sequence). This CDR3 contains 14 residues. V lost 0 bases, J lost 3 bases, and 9 bases lay in between. The CDR3: CASSLSNSYYEQYF. The CDR3 bases are TGTGCCAGCAGTTTATCTAACAGTTACTACGAGCAGTACTTC.

This clonotype has only a few counts. The chain employs TRBV29-1 and TRBJ2-5; possible D gene TRBD2, 5 bases. This CDR3 region has 15 residues. Trimming shortened V by 3 bases and J by 4 bases, and 18 bases separated the two germline ends. In germline, CDR1 is SQVTM, CDR2 ANQGSEA. The CDR3 here is CSVDERTGVAETQYF. The CDR3 DNA reads TGCAGCGTTGATGAACGGACTGGGGTGGCAGAGACCCAGTACTTC.

There are many counts of this clonotype. The rearrangement links TRBV24-1 to TRBJ1-4; D remains ambiguous. V dropped 4 bases and J dropped 8 bases, with 7 bases sitting between them. CDR3 length equals 12 residues. CDR1 and CDR2 from the germline V gene are KGHDR and SFDVKD. CDR3 in amino acids: CATSEWGEKLFF. CDR3 bases: TGTGCCACCAGTGAATGGGGAGAAAAACTGTTTTTT.

There are many counts of this clonotype. The CDR3, as DNA: TGTGCCAGCAGCGTAGCCACCGACAATGAGCAGTTCTTC. As protein: CASSVATDNEQFF. The chain uses TRBV9 and TRBJ2-1, with D unresolved. Deletions cut 0 bases from V and 5 bases from J, with 6 bases between. The CDR3 has 13 amino acids. Germline V gene lookup returns CDR1 SGDLS and CDR2 YYNGEE.

At least ten counts were recorded for this clonotype. V gene TRBV18 combines with J gene TRBJ1-1; D not resolved. Germline lookup yields CDR1 KGHSH and CDR2 LQKENI. This CDR3 is 17 amino acids long. Between the trimmed V and J ends, which lost 4 bases and 1 base, there was a span of 19 bases. The CDR3 reads CASSRRSLPNENTEAFF. The CDR3, as DNA: TGTGCCAGCTCACGGCGTAGCCTACCTAATGAGAACACTGAAGCTTTCTTT.

The CDR3 loop is CASSFASVSSYNEQFF. CDR3 nucleotide sequence: TGTGCCAGCAGTTTCGCTAGCGTGAGCTCCTACAATGAGCAGTTCTTC. The V call is TRBV28, the J call TRBJ2-1; D possibly corresponds to TRBD2 (6 bases). Germline V gene lookup returns CDR1 MDHEN and CDR2 SYDVKM. The CDR3 has 16 amino acids. Trimming cost V 3 bases and J 0 bases, with 12 bases left between them.

This clonotype occurred a few times. J is TRBJ2-3 and V is TRBV5-1, with D perhaps TRBD2 (6 bases). CDR3 length equals 14 residues. Trimming stripped 9 bases from V and 1 base from J, with 15 bases between. Germline lookup yields CDR1 SGHRS and CDR2 YFSETQ. CDR3 DNA: TGCGCCACGGCTAACGGGAGAGGCACAGATACGCAGTATTTT. Translation: CATANGRGTDTQYF.

This clonotype turned up a few times. This rearrangement joins TRBV12-3 or TRBV12-4 to TRBJ2-7, with a weak D call TRBD2 (6 bases). There are 15 residues in the CDR3. V was cut by 10 bases and J by 3 bases, with 22 bases left in between. This chain's CDR3 is CATTRGNSPIYEQYF. The CDR3 coding sequence is TGTGCCACAACACGGGGGAATTCACCGATCTACGAGCAGTACTTC.

The chain links TRBV20-1 to TRBJ2-4; 7 nucleotides align to TRBD2. V shed 1 base and J 0 bases; nucleotides not matched to a gene: 6. The CDR3 has 16 residues. Germline V gives CDR1 DFQATT, CDR2 SNEGSKA (reference sequence). The CDR3 sequence is CSARGLAELAKNIQYF. The CDR3 nucleotides read TGCAGTGCTAGAGGGCTAGCGGAACTAGCCAAAAACATTCAGTACTTC.

This sequence joins TRBV4-3 and TRBJ1-2; 7 bases align to TRBD1. Germline assignment: CDR1 LGHNA and CDR2 YSLEER. The CDR3 is made up of 15 amino acids. V gave up 0 bases and J gave up 6 bases; unmatched junction bases: 7. CDR3 in amino acids: CASSQDRTGSDGYTF. CDR3 bases: TGCGCCAGCAGCCAAGATAGGACAGGCAGCGATGGCTACACCTTC.

CDR3 loop: CASGNRPSGTQYF. CDR3 nucleotide sequence: TGTGCCAGCGGAAACAGGCCGAGCGGGACCCAGTACTTC. J is TRBJ2-5 and V is TRBV6-1, with D perhaps assigned TRBD1 or TRBD2 (5 bases each). V shed 8 bases and J shed 7 bases, with 17 bases lying between them. This CDR3 has 13 residues. Germline V gives CDR1 MNHNS, CDR2 SASEGT.

This clonotype was detected only a few times. V usage is TRBV27 and J usage is TRBJ2-7; 12 nucleotides align to TRBD2. Looked up from germline, CDR1 is MNHEY and CDR2 is SMNVEV (reference sequence). The CDR3 has 13 amino acids. Losses at the gene ends were 7 bases for V and 6 bases for J; bases not matched to a gene: 4. As DNA, the CDR3 is TGTGCCAGCAAGCTAGCGGGAGGGCCCGAGCAGTACTTC. This sequence encodes CASKLAGGPEQYF.

The rearrangement uses TRBV20-1 and TRBJ2-1; D gene uncertain. CDR1 is DFQATT and CDR2 is SNEGSKA in the germline V gene (reference sequence). The CDR3 runs 15 residues. V was pared by 5 bases and J by 0 bases, with 14 bases between. The CDR3 reads CSAPISEPSYNEQFF. CDR3 nucleotides: TGCAGTGCTCCGATAAGCGAGCCCTCCTACAATGAGCAGTTCTTC.

This clonotype has at least ten counts. This chain links TRBV5-1 with TRBJ2-5, with TRBD2 identical over 12 bases. V was clipped by 7 bases and J by 3 bases; unmatched bases: 4. CDR3 length: 14 residues. Germline assignment: CDR1 SGHRS and CDR2 YFSETQ. In DNA, the CDR3 is TGCGCCAGCTCGACTAGCGGGAGTGAAGAGACCCAGTACTTC. Translating it yields CASSTSGSEETQYF. The entire variable domain, with the rest obtained from reference TRBV5-1 and TRBJ2-5, is as follows: KAGVTQTPRYLIKTRGQQVTLSCSPISGHRSVSWYQQTPGQGLQFLFEYFSETQRNKGNFPGRFSGRQFSNSRSEMNVSTLELGDSALYLCASSTSGSEETQYFGPGTRLLVL.

This clonotype came up a few times. The chain uses TRBV27 and TRBJ2-2; 11 bases line up with TRBD1. Germline V lookup: CDR1 MNHEY, CDR2 SMNVEV (reference sequence). The CDR3 runs to 15 residues. V shed 4 bases, J shed 7 bases, and the junction held 5 bases outside the gene matches. CDR3 in DNA: TGTGCCAGCAGTTGGGGGACAGGGGGGCACGGGGAGCTGTTTTTT. Encoded protein: CASSWGTGGHGELFF.

This clonotype showed up many times. The rearrangement joins TRBV10-3 to TRBJ2-7; 8 nucleotides agree with TRBD2. The CDR3 covers 16 residues. J gave up 9 bases and V 2 bases, and 15 bases lay outside the gene matches. In germline, CDR1 is ENHRY, CDR2 SYGVKD. CDR3 amino acids: CAISEVGAGAYFGQYF. The CDR3 DNA is TGTGCCATCAGTGAGGTTGGAGCGGGGGCATACTTTGGGCAGTACTTC.